The 23 T cell receptor beta chains presented below share a single source sample, sequenced in a study of immune cell composition in non-small cell lung cancer. Only in-frame clones appear in the TCRdb table, and some are missing; sequencing was by immunoSEQ multiplex PCR. The sample yields roughly 15,000 clones, approximately 80% seen once. Input material: lung tumor tissue. The receptors stem from a human donor with non-small cell lung cancer.

The V call is TRBV5-1, the J call TRBJ2-2, with D perhaps matching TRBD2 (7 bases). The V gene lost 7 bases and the J gene lost 6 bases, with 13 bases spanning the gap. Germline loops: CDR1 SGHRS, CDR2 YFSETQ. This CDR3 contains 13 residues. The DNA for the CDR3 is TGCGCCAGCCTGGGGGGGCCGTCCGGGGAGCTGTTTTTT. This sequence encodes CASLGGPSGELFF.

A remark on this clone: One junction end does not reproduce the germline sequence, and a read error may be involved. V gene TRBV18 combines with J gene TRBJ2-5, with 8 bases matching TRBD1. Germline V gene lookup returns CDR1 KGHSH and CDR2 LQKENI. This CDR3 is 12 amino acids long. The CDR3 region has the DNA TGTGCCAGCTCAGCCCGGGACAGGAACGGGAACTTC. It yields the protein CASSARDRNGNF.

This clone turned up a few times. The V and J genes are TRBV29-1 and TRBJ2-1, with 8 bases that match TRBD1. The J segment lost 1 base and the V segment lost 0 bases, leaving 8 bases of the junction unmatched. Per germline, CDR1 SQVTM and CDR2 ANQGSEA. The CDR3 loop spans 17 amino acids. DNA for the CDR3: TGCAGCGTTGAAGATCTTAGGAGGACAGGGTCCTACAATGAGCAGTTCTTC. Translated: CSVEDLRRTGSYNEQFF.

This chain links TRBV27 with TRBJ1-6; 9 nucleotides align to TRBD1. The V and J ends lost 6 bases and 9 bases, in that order; junction bases with no gene match: 3. CDR3 length: 13 residues. The germline V gene has CDR1 MNHEY and CDR2 SMNVEV (reference sequence). The CDR3 nucleotides read TGTGCCAGCAGAACAGGGGGCGGTTCACCCCTCCACTTT. It codes for CASRTGGGSPLHF.

The J gene is TRBJ1-4, the V gene TRBV7-2; D possibly corresponds to TRBD1 (5 bases). Germline-derived CDR1 and CDR2 are SGHTA and FQGNSA. The CDR3 extends over 16 amino acids. V was cut by 5 bases and J by 0 bases, with 13 bases left in between. CDR3 nucleotide sequence: TGTGCCAGCAGCCCCGGAGACAGTGCAACTAATGAAAAACTGTTTTTT. As protein: CASSPGDSATNEKLFF. The variable domain in full, completed from reference TRBV7-2 and TRBJ1-4, reads GAGVSQSPSNKVTEKGKDVELRCDPISGHTALYWYRQSLGQGLEFLIYFQGNSAPDKSGLPSDRFSAERTGGSVSTLTIQRTQQEDSAVYLCASSPGDSATNEKLFFGSGTQLSVL.

This clone occurred once. V and J are TRBV5-4 and TRBJ2-6; possibly TRBD2 for D (5 bases). The CDR3 contains 16 residues. CDR1 SGHNT and CDR2 YYREEE come from the germline V gene (reference sequence). V lost 4 bases, J lost 4 bases, and 15 bases lay in between. CDR3 DNA: TGTGCCAGCAGCCCGGTGGCGGGTAACGGGGCCAACGTCCTGACTTTC. It yields the protein CASSPVAGNGANVLTF.

The chain joins TRBV6-4 to TRBJ1-2; a weak D match, TRBD1 (5 bases). Per the germline V gene, CDR1 is MRHNA and CDR2 is SNTAGT. V lost 10 bases, J lost 2 bases, and 17 bases lay in between. This CDR3 comprises 14 residues. DNA for the CDR3: TGTGCCAACCCCCTAGGACAACTGAACTATGGCTACACCTTC. It translates to CANPLGQLNYGYTF.

This clone was counted a single time. The genes are TRBV5-8 and TRBJ1-2; tentatively, D is TRBD1 (5 bases). V gave up 4 bases and J gave up 5 bases, with 15 bases separating them. Germline V lookup: CDR1 SGHTS, CDR2 YDEGEE. The CDR3 contains 14 residues. CDR3 sequence reads: CASSAPGRGYGYTF. CDR3 sequence (DNA): TGTGCCAGCAGCGCGCCAGGCCGGGGGTATGGCTACACCTTC.

The chain links TRBV2 to TRBJ2-7, with D hard to call. The germline V and J ends were trimmed by 7 bases and 7 bases, with 14 bases remaining between them. The CDR3 extends over 12 amino acids. CDR1 SNHLY and CDR2 FYNNEI come from the germline V gene. The DNA for the CDR3 is TGTGCCAGCAACCCAGATGCCTCGGAGCAGTACTTC. Encoded protein: CASNPDASEQYF.

In this sample, this clone turned up a few times. V and J are TRBV7-2 and TRBJ1-4; 7 bases are shared with TRBD1. Germline loops: CDR1 SGHTA, CDR2 FQGNSA. CDR3 length: 14 residues. The V segment lost 4 bases and the J segment 6 bases; nucleotides outside the gene matches: 5. CDR3 coding DNA: TGTGCCAGCAGCTACAGGGGTGGGCATGAAAAACTGTTTTTT. This translates into CASSYRGGHEKLFF.

In this sample, this clone turned up a few times. V is TRBV5-3 and J is TRBJ2-1; 7 nucleotides align to TRBD1. TRBV5-3 is sorted into the ORF group, with uncertain function. Losses at the gene ends were 2 bases for V and 8 bases for J; bases not matched to a gene: 22. The CDR3 totals 19 residues. CDR3 sequence: CARSLLRDRLSPSKDEQFF. The CDR3 coding sequence is TGTGCCAGAAGCTTACTTAGGGACAGACTATCCCCTTCGAAGGATGAGCAGTTCTTC.

This rearrangement joins TRBV10-3 to TRBJ2-2; 8 nucleotides align to TRBD2. J lost 6 bases, V lost 3 bases, and 0 bases had no gene match. CDR1 and CDR2 (germline): ENHRY, SYGVKD. The CDR3 covers 13 residues. The DNA for the CDR3 is TGTGCCATCAGTGACGGGGGGGCCGGGGAGCTGTTTTTT. It translates to CAISDGGAGELFF.

The genes are TRBV7-9 and TRBJ1-5; D unclear. This CDR3 contains 16 residues. Germline values: CDR1 SEHNR, CDR2 FQNEAQ (reference sequence). Trimming cost V 4 bases and J 7 bases, with 20 bases left between them. CDR3 coding DNA: TGTGCCAGCAGCTCGAGCTCGGGATCACTGACGCAGCCCCAGCATTTT. This codes for CASSSSSGSLTQPQHF. Together with reference TRBV7-9 and TRBJ1-5, the CDR3 gives the full variable domain: DTGVSQNPRHKITKRGQNVTFRCDPISEHNRLYWYRQTLGQGPEFLTYFQNEAQLEKSRLLSDRFSAERPKGSFSTLEIQRTEQGDSAMYLCASSSSSGSLTQPQHFGDGTRLSIL.

The chain combines TRBV7-9 with TRBJ2-1; 8 nucleotides match TRBD1. CDR1 and CDR2 from the germline V gene are SEHNR and FQNEAQ (reference sequence). The junction had 6 bases not matched to a gene; V was cut back by 5 bases and J by 0 bases. This CDR3 spans 16 amino acids. CDR3 protein: CASSAGTGSSYNEQFF. CDR3 nucleotides: TGTGCCAGCAGCGCGGGGACAGGAAGCTCCTACAATGAGCAGTTCTTC.

The genes are TRBV6-5 and TRBJ1-2; no reliable D call. V was pared by 0 bases and J by 0 bases, with 8 bases between. Germline CDR1 reads MNHEY; CDR2 reads SVGAGI. This CDR3 has 15 residues. The CDR3 coding sequence is TGTGCCAGCAGTTACTCGAGAGTCCCTAACTATGGCTACACCTTC. This gives the protein CASSYSRVPNYGYTF.

The chain carries TRBV6-1 and TRBJ2-2; possibly TRBD1 for D (5 bases). Trimming pared 3 bases from V and 6 bases from J, leaving 11 bases between. Germline assignment: CDR1 MNHNS and CDR2 SASEGT. The CDR3 runs to 14 residues. CDR3 sequence: CASSDQGWPGELFF. In DNA, the CDR3 is TGTGCCAGCAGTGACCAGGGATGGCCCGGGGAGCTGTTTTTT.

This clone was observed a few times. The chain has TRBV2 and TRBJ2-7, with unresolved D. Germline V gene sequence: CDR1 SNHLY, CDR2 FYNNEI. The V gene lost 7 bases and the J gene lost 0 bases, with 10 bases spanning the gap. The CDR3 totals 13 residues. As DNA, the CDR3 is TGTGCCAGCACGATGGCAGACTCCTACGAGCAGTACTTC. Translation: CASTMADSYEQYF.

This clone was observed a handful of times. V and J are TRBV19 and TRBJ2-7, with a tentative D call TRBD1 (6 bases). This CDR3 is built from 15 residues. Trimming took 0 bases from V and 3 from J, leaving 12 bases between them. Looked up from germline, CDR1 is LNHDA and CDR2 is SQIVND (reference sequence). This CDR3 is CASSIDRRGIYEQYF. Written as DNA, the CDR3 is TGTGCCAGTAGTATAGATCGCAGGGGCATCTACGAGCAGTACTTC.

The chain combines TRBV5-1 with TRBJ2-3; 7 nucleotides agree with TRBD1. CDR1 is SGHRS, CDR2 YFSETQ, per germline. The CDR3 is 15 amino acids. The junction had 6 bases not matched to a gene; V was cut back by 3 bases and J by 2 bases. CDR3 sequence: CASSSTGAITDTQYF. The CDR3 DNA sequence: TGCGCCAGCAGCTCTACAGGGGCAATCACAGATACGCAGTATTTT.

The chain combines TRBV4-1 with TRBJ1-4; unclear D gene. The CDR3 is 16 residues long. V was shortened by 0 bases and J by 7 bases, with 15 bases between the two germline ends. CDR1 and CDR2 from the germline V gene are MGHRA and YSYEKL. The CDR3 is CASSQDRAGGVEKLFF. In nucleotides, the CDR3 is TGCGCCAGCAGCCAAGATCGCGCGGGTGGGGTTGAAAAACTGTTTTTT.

The rearrangement uses TRBV27 and TRBJ2-5; D remains ambiguous. Trimming shortened V by 3 bases and J by 2 bases, and 10 bases separated the two germline ends. The germline gives CDR1 MNHEY, CDR2 SMNVEV (reference sequence). The CDR3 loop spans 14 amino acids. CDR3 in amino acids: CASSFHGLQETQYF. The CDR3 DNA reads TGTGCCAGCAGTTTCCACGGGTTACAAGAGACCCAGTACTTC.

The chain employs TRBV7-6 and TRBJ2-7; 8 bases are a match to TRBD1. Germline-derived CDR1 and CDR2 are SGHVS and FNYEAQ. V lost 3 bases and J lost 1; bases outside the gene matches: 2. There are 14 residues in the CDR3. Here the CDR3 reads CASSFRQGSYEQYF. The CDR3 DNA reads as TGTGCCAGCAGCTTCAGACAGGGGTCCTACGAGCAGTACTTC.

The rearrangement uses TRBV7-2 and TRBJ2-3; D possibly corresponds to TRBD2 (6 bases). The CDR3 runs to 13 residues. Germline-derived CDR1 and CDR2 are SGHTA and FQGNSA. Trimming took off 0 bases at V and 14 bases at J, with 15 bases between the two ends. The CDR3 coding sequence is TGTGCCAGCAGCTTAGCGTTACCGGGGGATAGGTATTTT. Residues: CASSLALPGDRYF.